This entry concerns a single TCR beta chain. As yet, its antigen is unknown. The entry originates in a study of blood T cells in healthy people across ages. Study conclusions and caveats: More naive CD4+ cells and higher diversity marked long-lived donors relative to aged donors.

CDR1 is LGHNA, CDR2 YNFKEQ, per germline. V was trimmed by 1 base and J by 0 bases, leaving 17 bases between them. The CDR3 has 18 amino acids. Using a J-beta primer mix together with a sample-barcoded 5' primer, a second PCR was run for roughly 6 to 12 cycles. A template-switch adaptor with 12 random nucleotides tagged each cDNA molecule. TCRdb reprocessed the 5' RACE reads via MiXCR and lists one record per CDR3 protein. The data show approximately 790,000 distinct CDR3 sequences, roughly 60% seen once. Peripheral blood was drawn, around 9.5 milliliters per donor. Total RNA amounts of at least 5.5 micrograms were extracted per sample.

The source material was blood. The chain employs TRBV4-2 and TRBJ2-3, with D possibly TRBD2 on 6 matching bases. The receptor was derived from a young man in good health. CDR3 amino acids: CASSQAAGTQTSTDTQYF. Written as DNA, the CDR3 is TGTGCCAGCAGCCAAGCGGCGGGAACCCAGACTAGCACAGATACGCAGTATTTT.